This entry features one TCR beta chain sequence. The antigen this receptor binds is unknown. No base quality values were provided; no much bigger clone lies one nucleotide off. Systemically healthy Caucasian individuals from Russia, some 38 in total and aged about 6 to 95 years, were included as donors. Each donor gave 8 to 10 milliliters of peripheral blood, collected into EDTA-treated Vacutainer tubes. Ficoll-Paque density-gradient centrifugation was used to isolate PBMCs, with at least 7 million obtained per sample. Total RNA, at least 6 micrograms per sample, was extracted from PBMCs with Trizol reagent. For every donor, flow cytometry on a PBMC aliquot measured the percentage of naive CD45RAhigh/CD27high T cells. The library came from 5' RACE. Reads for this sample came from an Illumina HiSeq 2500. The second PCR ran for roughly 6 to 11 cycles and used a J-beta primer mix along with a sample-barcoded 5' primer. Each TCR beta cDNA molecule received a unique molecular identifier from a template-switch 5' adaptor carrying 12 random nucleotides. Each sample yielded at least 3 million CDR3-containing paired-end reads. All of the RNA was converted into first-strand cDNA using the Mint cDNA synthesis kit, with a TRBC-specific oligonucleotide serving as the primer. After uracil-DNA glycosylase treatment, a first 18-cycle PCR used universal primers M1SS and BC2_uni_R on all cDNA. The paper's data handling went like this. For normalization, 1 million high-quality reads, each with a distinct molecular identifier, were randomly selected from each sample. Reads with shared molecular identifiers were discarded instead of being binned into consensus sequences. MiTCR, run with a Q25 quality threshold and the strictest error-elimination algorithm, handled CDR3 identification, clonotype clustering and error correction. A nonparametric unseen species model using Euler transformation provided a lower-bound estimate of total TCR beta diversity. Starting from the raw public reads, TCRdb applied fastp trimming at Q25, assembled clones with MiXCR and retained in-frame beta chains. Rows with one shared CDR3 protein collapse into an entry with the most common genes and DNA. The V and J calls here are based on TCRdb, not the publication. The sample includes hundreds of thousands of distinct CDR3 sequences, with around 30% observed a single time. In total, the top ten clones hold 17% of the sample.

The CDR3 runs 15 residues from the cysteine to the phenylalanine. The only DNA kept is the CDR3, 45 bases in frame from the first base. The germline ends are 16 bases apart after V is trimmed by 0 bases and J by 7 bases. CDR1 KGHSH and CDR2 LQKENI were looked up in the germline V gene. The record originates from a study of blood T cells in healthy people across ages (dated by TCRdb to between 2014 and 2017). Background on the whole study: In model experiments, roughly one uniquely barcoded TCR beta cDNA molecule per two T cells was captured by template switching. The donors were split into four age groups: young (average around 16 years), middle-aged (roughly 42), aged (over 55) and long-lived (under 90). To avoid experimental bias, donors of different ages were distributed randomly across sequencing lanes. Using deep sequencing normalized with unique cDNA molecular identifiers, the study measured how TCR beta repertoire diversity changes with age. Two additional independent replicas of 1 million unique cDNA reads from the same blood draw were analyzed for two donors (one aged 18 to 30 and one aged 80 or older).

General findings and caveats noted by the study authors: There was a strong correlation between observed TCR beta diversity and the percentage of naive T cells measured by flow cytometry. Since profiling was done on bulk unsorted PBMCs, naive and antigen-experienced compartments could not be conclusively compared. Estimates of total diversity based on one million sequenced T cells were regarded as lower bounds and as underestimates. The CMV infection status of donors was not known, potentially confounding age-related changes in expanded clonotypes. Compared with the aged group, the long-lived group had more naive CD4+ T cells, fewer expanded clones and increased TCR diversity, a pattern suggesting age selection. Observed TCR beta diversity per million T cells fell roughly linearly with age, and a significant reduction was already apparent by age roughly 41.

This clonotype was obtained from an elderly woman in good health. Sequencing input: blood. The sequence is built from TRBV18 and TRBJ2-7, and the D gene may be TRBD1, 5 bases matching. CDR3 sequence: CASSPPPGSHNEQYF. In nucleotide form, the sequence is TGTGCCAGCTCACCACCCCCAGGGTCTCACAATGAGCAGTACTTC. The CDR3 plus the reference TRBV18 and TRBJ2-7 genes for the other parts give the full variable domain: NAGVMQNPRHLVRRRGQEARLRCSPMKGHSHVYWYRQLPEEGLKFMVYLQKENIIDESGMPKERFSAEFPKEGPSILRIQQVVRGDSAAYFCASSPPPGSHNEQYFGPGTRLTVT.